This T cell receptor (beta chain) was recorded in a study of technical replicates of blood from a few donors. V lost 5 bases and J lost 0; bases outside the gene matches: 7. There are 16 residues in the CDR3. CDR1 and CDR2 from the germline V gene are LGHNA and YNFKEQ. This table comes from immunoSEQ multiplex PCR, and its TCRdb copy is limited to in-frame clones, with some not included. The table includes approximately 12,000 clones, around 86% detected once. Sequences were obtained from PBMCs. The V call is TRBV4-2, the J call TRBJ1-1; 9 positions match TRBD1. This clonotype was sampled from a human donor in good health. The CDR3 bases are TGTGCCAGCAGCGAACAGGGGGCGAGGATGAACACTGAAGCTTTCTTT. Protein product: CASSEQGARMNTEAFF.